This TCR beta chain was recovered during a study of STAT3 mutations in large granular lymphocyte leukemia. Comment on this clone: The target antigen is unknown.

Only in-frame clones appear in the TCRdb table, and some are missing; sequencing was by immunoSEQ multiplex PCR. The sample lists 11,000 or so clones; approximately 83% were seen once. Germline loops: CDR1 SGHDN, CDR2 FVKESK. After removal of 0 bases from V and 4 bases from J, the junction contained 5 bases not matched to a gene. CDR3 size: 15 residues. Study conclusions and caveats: Persisting codominant clonotypes may have hidden a small pathogenic clone. Every T-LGLL patient had at least one immunodominant TCRbeta clonotype. TCR clonotype switching after therapy occurred in about 35% of the 18 patients.

Sequenced material: peripheral blood mononuclear cells. This TCR came from a man aged 80 or over with T-cell large granular lymphocyte leukemia. Some clones in this sample may be carry-over from other donors' samples. The chain couples TRBV14 to TRBJ1-2, with TRBD1 matching 7 bases. The CDR3 spells CASSQEWGQSYGYTF. For the CDR3, the DNA is TGTGCCAGCAGCCAAGAGTGGGGACAGAGCTATGGCTACACCTTC.